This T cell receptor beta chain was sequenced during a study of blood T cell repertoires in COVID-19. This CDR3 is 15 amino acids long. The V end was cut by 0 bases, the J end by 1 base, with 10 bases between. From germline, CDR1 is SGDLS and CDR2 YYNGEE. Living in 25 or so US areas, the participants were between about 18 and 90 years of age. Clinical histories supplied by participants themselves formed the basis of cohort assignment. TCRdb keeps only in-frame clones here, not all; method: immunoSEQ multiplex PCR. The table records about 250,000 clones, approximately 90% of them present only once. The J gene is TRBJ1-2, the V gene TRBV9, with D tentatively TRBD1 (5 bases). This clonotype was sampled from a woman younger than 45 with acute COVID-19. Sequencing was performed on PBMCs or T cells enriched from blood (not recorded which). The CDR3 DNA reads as TGTGCCAGCAGCGTAGAAGTTGACAGTAACTATGGCTACACCTTC. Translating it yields CASSVEVDSNYGYTF.